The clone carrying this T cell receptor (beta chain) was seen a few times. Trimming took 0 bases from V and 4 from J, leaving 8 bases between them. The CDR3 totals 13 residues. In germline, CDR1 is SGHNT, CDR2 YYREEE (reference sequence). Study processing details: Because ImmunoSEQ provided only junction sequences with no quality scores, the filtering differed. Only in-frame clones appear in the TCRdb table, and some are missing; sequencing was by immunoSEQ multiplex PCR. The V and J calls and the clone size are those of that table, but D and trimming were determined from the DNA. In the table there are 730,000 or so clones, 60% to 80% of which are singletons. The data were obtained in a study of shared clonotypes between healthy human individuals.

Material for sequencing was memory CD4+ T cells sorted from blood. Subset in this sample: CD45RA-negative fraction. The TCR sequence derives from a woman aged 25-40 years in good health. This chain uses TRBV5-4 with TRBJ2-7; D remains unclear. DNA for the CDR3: TGTGCCAGCAGCTTGGGGTCCCTGTACGAGCAGTACTTC. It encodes CASSLGSLYEQYF. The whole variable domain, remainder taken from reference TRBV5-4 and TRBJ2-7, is ETGVTQSPTHLIKTRGQQVTLRCSSQSGHNTVSWYQQALGQGPQFIFQYYREEENGRGNFPPRFSGLQFPNYSSELNVNALELDDSALYLCASSLGSLYEQYFGPGTRLTVT.